The 4 T cell receptor beta chains in this list originate from one sample, sequenced in a study of T cells in Graves' hyperthyroidism and ophthalmopathy. The TCR beta CDR3 regions underwent amplification using RNA transcripts as the source. TCR CDR3 regions were first amplified by RT-PCR with HTBI primers. TCRdb independently ran MiXCR on the multiplex PCR reads; one entry per CDR3 protein. The sample holds about 360,000 distinct CDR3 sequences, roughly 13% seen once. The sample was blood. The receptor set was obtained from a young woman with Graves' hyperthyroidism.

The CDR3 spells CAISGLAGGQETQYF. CDR3 coding DNA: TGTGCCATCAGCGGACTAGCGGGGGGGCAAGAGACCCAGTACTTC. The chain joins TRBV10-3 to TRBJ2-5; 15 bases agree with TRBD2. This CDR3 has 15 residues. The trim removed 6 bases at V and 2 bases at J, leaving 1 base unmatched. Germline V lookup: CDR1 ENHRY, CDR2 SYGVKD.

In this sample, this clonotype turned up many times. The chain couples TRBV12-3 or TRBV12-4 to TRBJ1-5; D call uncertain. Deletions cut 3 bases from V and 5 bases from J, with 2 bases between. CDR3 size: 11 residues. In DNA, the CDR3 is TGTGCCAGCAGTTTCCATCAGCCCCAGCATTTT. It codes for CASSFHQPQHF.

This clonotype showed up many times. The V and J genes are TRBV2 and TRBJ2-3; 7 bases agree with TRBD2. V gave up 7 bases and J gave up 2 bases; unmatched junction bases: 6. Germline values: CDR1 SNHLY, CDR2 FYNNEI. CDR3 length equals 14 residues. CDR3 loop: CASTPGLLTDTQYF. The CDR3 bases are TGTGCCAGCACCCCGGGACTACTCACAGATACGCAGTATTTT.

Only a few counts were recorded for this clonotype. This chain uses TRBV28 with TRBJ2-2; 9 nucleotides agree with TRBD2. This CDR3 is 16 amino acids long. CDR1 MDHEN and CDR2 SYDVKM come from the germline V gene. The trim removed 5 bases at V and 4 bases at J, leaving 8 bases unmatched. CDR3 sequence reads: CASSAAGGQITGELFF. DNA of the CDR3: TGTGCCAGCAGTGCGGCGGGGGGGCAAATCACCGGGGAGCTGTTTTTT. The whole variable domain, filled in from reference TRBV28 and TRBJ2-2, reads DVKVTQSSRYLVKRTGEKVFLECVQDMDHENMFWYRQDPGLGLRLIYFSYDVKMKEKGDIPEGYSVSREKKERFSLILESASTNQTSMYLCASSAAGGQITGELFFGEGSRLTVL.